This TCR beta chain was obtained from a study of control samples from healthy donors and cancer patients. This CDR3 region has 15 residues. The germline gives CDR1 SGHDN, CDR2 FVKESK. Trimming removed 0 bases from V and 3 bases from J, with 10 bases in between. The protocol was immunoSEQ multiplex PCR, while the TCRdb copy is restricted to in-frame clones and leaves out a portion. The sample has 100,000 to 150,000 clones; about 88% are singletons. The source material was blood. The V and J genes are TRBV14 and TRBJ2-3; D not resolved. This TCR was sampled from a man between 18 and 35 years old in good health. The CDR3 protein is CASSQESLVTDTQYF. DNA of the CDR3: TGTGCCAGCAGCCAAGAATCCCTGGTAACAGATACGCAGTATTTT.